What follows is one T cell receptor beta chain and its context. Its antigen is as yet unknown. Germline assignment: CDR1 SGHVS and CDR2 FQNEAQ. This CDR3 comprises 13 residues. Trimming left V 1 base short and J 3 bases short, with 7 bases between. Only in-frame clones appear in the TCRdb table, and some are missing; sequencing was by immunoSEQ multiplex PCR. The sample has 86,000 or so clones; 95% to 97% are singletons. This record belongs to a study of cytomegalovirus exposure and HLA in healthy donors. Whole-study context: In a later analysis, it was reported that the 110 or so validation repertoires had been produced on the same platform as the 550 to 700 repertoires belonging to the first cohort. Findings of the study overall: The classifier reportedly diagnosed cytomegalovirus status with high sensitivity and specificity. Clusters of TCRs from the first cohort tended to co-occur in the 130 or so validation repertoires (as a later analysis found).

The V gene is TRBV7-8, the J gene TRBJ2-7; D is undetermined. This clonotype originated in a man younger than 30 in good health and CMV-seropositive. The sample taken for sequencing was PBMCs. The CDR3 sequence is CASSLGENYEQYF. In nucleotides, the CDR3 is TGTGCCAGCAGCTTAGGTGAGAACTACGAGCAGTACTTC.